The 21 T cell receptor beta chains reported below all come from one sample, sequenced in a study of beta chain features in type 1 diabetes. Study results and caveats: The study found moderately but significantly shorter TCRB CDR3s in all four CD4+ subsets of Type 1 diabetes patients.

Since all of the isolated RNA was reverse transcribed, expressed TCRB transcripts were what got sequenced. Here immunoSEQ multiplex PCR was the method, and the copy in TCRdb shows in-frame clones only, minus some. The profile shows 330,000 or so clones, roughly an eighth of them singletons. Their recognized antigens are unknown. Material for sequencing was naive CD4+ T cells from blood. Receptors were obtained from a woman aged 18-30 years with type 1 diabetes.

CDR3 DNA sequence: TGTGCCAGCAGCCCCTCAGTATTCACAGATACGCAGTATTTT. Encoded protein: CASSPSVFTDTQYF. The gene calls are TRBV14 and TRBJ2-3; the D is unclear. The V gene's germline CDR1 is SGHDN and CDR2 FVKESK. The length of the CDR3 is 14 residues. Trimming took 4 bases from V and 2 from J, leaving 10 bases between them.

This clone was seen only a few times. The chain couples TRBV5-1 to TRBJ1-1, with 8 positions matching TRBD1. Per the germline V gene, CDR1 is SGHRS and CDR2 is YFSETQ. V dropped 3 bases and J dropped 2; count of bases not matched to a gene: 6. This CDR3 is built from 15 residues. CDR3 region: CASSWGRGLNTEAFF. The DNA for the CDR3 is TGCGCCAGCAGCTGGGGCAGGGGGCTCAACACTGAAGCTTTCTTT. The entire variable domain, with the rest obtained from reference TRBV5-1 and TRBJ1-1, is as follows: KAGVTQTPRYLIKTRGQQVTLSCSPISGHRSVSWYQQTPGQGLQFLFEYFSETQRNKGNFPGRFSGRQFSNSRSEMNVSTLELGDSALYLCASSWGRGLNTEAFFGQGTRLTVV.

The genes are TRBV5-1 and TRBJ2-7; possibly TRBD2 for D (5 bases). The CDR3 runs 15 residues. V lost 4 bases, J lost 2 bases, and 16 bases lay in between. Germline CDR1 SGHRS, CDR2 YFSETQ. The CDR3 loop reads CASSPYPPGTYEQYF. The CDR3 nucleotides are TGCGCCAGCAGCCCTTATCCTCCGGGAACCTACGAGCAGTACTTC.

The chain has TRBV2 and TRBJ1-5, with D unclear. This CDR3 is 14 amino acids long. The V end lost 8 bases, the J end lost 0 bases, and 11 bases lay between the germline ends. Germline lookup yields CDR1 SNHLY and CDR2 FYNNEI. CDR3 nucleotide sequence: TGTGCCAGCTCGCAGGACTATAGCAATCAGCCCCAGCATTTT. Its translation is CASSQDYSNQPQHF. The entire variable domain, with the rest obtained from reference TRBV2 and TRBJ1-5, is as follows: EPEVTQTPSHQVTQMGQEVILRCVPISNHLYFYWYRQILGQKVEFLVSFYNNEISEKSEIFDDQFSVERPDGSNFTLKIRSTKLEDSAMYFCASSQDYSNQPQHFGDGTRLSIL.

The V and J genes are TRBV28 and TRBJ2-3; 9 bases map to TRBD1. Trimming removed 4 bases from V and 14 bases from J; junction bases left unmatched: 7. CDR1 MDHEN and CDR2 SYDVKM come from the germline V gene. The CDR3 totals 12 residues. CDR3 in DNA: TGTGCCAGCAGTTCTCCGGGACAGGGATGGTATTTT. Translating it yields CASSSPGQGWYF.

The sample holds a few counts of this clone. The same CDR3 can be traced to other DNA sequences in this sample. CDR3 bases: TGTGCCAGCTCACCTCGGGACCAAGAGACCCAGTACTTC. This sequence encodes CASSPRDQETQYF. The chain employs TRBV18 and TRBJ2-5; D is unresolved. Germline-derived CDR1 and CDR2 are KGHSH and LQKENI. This CDR3 comprises 13 residues. V was pared by 3 bases and J by 0 bases, with 5 bases between.

This clone turned up a few times. The rearrangement uses TRBV6-6 and TRBJ2-5; possibly TRBD2 for D (5 bases). The CDR3 spans 13 residues. Looked up from germline, CDR1 is MNHNY and CDR2 is SVGAGI (reference sequence). Trimming took off 7 bases at V and 6 bases at J, with 15 bases between the two ends. For the CDR3, the DNA is TGTGCCAGCACCCCGGGGTCTGGGAAGACCCAGTACTTC. Protein product: CASTPGSGKTQYF.

There are a few counts of this clone. The rearrangement links TRBV21-1 to TRBJ2-3; the table's TRBD1 call for D was not verified on the DNA. TRBV21-1 is assigned pseudogene status. The CDR3 sequence is 10 residues long. CDR3 in DNA: TGTGCCCGGACAGGGATCGCGCAGTATTTT. Its translation: CARTGIAQYF.

The table lists this clone with a few counts. Other DNA sequences in the same sample also yield this CDR3. The chain joins TRBV2 to TRBJ2-5; D perhaps matches TRBD1 (6 bases). The CDR3 sequence is 13 residues long. Per the germline V gene, CDR1 is SNHLY and CDR2 is FYNNEI. V lost 6 bases and J 2 bases, leaving 10 bases between the germline ends. CDR3 in DNA: TGTGCCAGCAGCGCTAGGGGGCAAGAGACCCAGTACTTC. This encodes CASSARGQETQYF.

The rearrangement joins TRBV4-3 to TRBJ2-7; D may be TRBD2 (7 bases). CDR1 is LGHNA, CDR2 YSLEER, per germline. The CDR3 is made up of 17 amino acids. Between the trimmed V and J ends, which lost 0 bases and 2 bases, there was a span of 17 bases. CDR3 loop: CASSQDPGGHRPYEQYF. The CDR3 DNA sequence: TGCGCCAGCAGCCAAGATCCCGGGGGGCATCGCCCCTACGAGCAGTACTTC.

This chain connects TRBV7-8 to TRBJ2-5; D not certain. Germline V gene data show CDR1 as SGHVS and CDR2 as FQNEAQ. Trimming pared 5 bases from V and 5 bases from J, leaving 15 bases between. The CDR3 length is 14 residues. The CDR3 spells CASSINRVAETQYF. CDR3 DNA: TGTGCCAGCAGCATAAACCGGGTTGCCGAGACCCAGTACTTC.

The rearrangement joins TRBV2 to TRBJ1-6, with D perhaps matching TRBD1 (5 bases). The CDR3 runs to 16 residues. Trimming stripped 4 bases from V and 4 bases from J, with 14 bases between. Germline values: CDR1 SNHLY, CDR2 FYNNEI. CDR3 sequence: CASSAPAGSYNSPLHF. The CDR3 DNA reads TGTGCCAGCAGTGCCCCGGCAGGGTCATATAATTCACCCCTCCACTTT.

The chain recombines TRBV27 with TRBJ1-1; D remains ambiguous. V lost 6 bases to trimming and J lost 1 base, with 12 bases between them. The CDR3 runs 14 residues. The germline CDR1 and CDR2 sequences are MNHEY and SMNVEV (reference sequence). CDR3 protein: CASREREGNTEAFF. As DNA, the CDR3 is TGTGCCAGCAGGGAAAGGGAGGGGAACACTGAAGCTTTCTTT.

J is TRBJ2-1 and V is TRBV19; TRBD2 matches at 9 bases. Trimming at V came to 5 bases and at J to 9 bases, leaving 8 bases not matched to a gene. The CDR3 spans 14 residues. CDR1 is LNHDA, CDR2 SQIVND, per germline (reference sequence). CDR3 loop: CASSWRGGLIEQFF. DNA for the CDR3: TGTGCCAGTAGTTGGCGGGGGGGCCTGATTGAGCAGTTCTTC.

This clone was seen only a few times. The rearrangement joins TRBV27 to TRBJ2-7; 7 nucleotides align to TRBD1. CDR1 MNHEY and CDR2 SMNVEV come from the germline V gene (reference sequence). Trimming removed 7 bases from V and 3 bases from J; junction bases left unmatched: 9. The CDR3 covers 14 residues. The chain's CDR3 is CASTSLRQGYEQYF. DNA for the CDR3: TGTGCCAGCACCTCGCTCCGACAGGGCTACGAGCAGTACTTC.

A few counts support this clone. V and J are TRBV29-1 and TRBJ2-1; D is unresolved. Germline loops: CDR1 SQVTM, CDR2 ANQGSEA. CDR3 length: 16 amino acids. Trimming removed 2 bases at V and 0 bases at J, with 14 bases between. The CDR3 here is CSVEFTISSSYNEQFF. CDR3 sequence (DNA): TGCAGCGTTGAATTTACGATTTCCAGCTCCTACAATGAGCAGTTCTTC.

This clone was counted only a few times. V usage is TRBV30 and J usage is TRBJ2-3, with D unresolved. Germline V gene data show CDR1 as GTSNPN and CDR2 as SVGIG (reference sequence). Between the trimmed V and J ends, which lost 3 bases and 5 bases, there was a span of 12 bases. This CDR3 is 13 amino acids long. CDR3 in amino acids: CAWRKIVVDTQYF. CDR3 bases: TGTGCCTGGAGGAAAATAGTTGTAGATACGCAGTATTTT.

This clone was seen only a few times. The rearrangement joins TRBV28 to TRBJ2-7; possible D gene TRBD2, 5 bases. The CDR3 contains 13 residues. Germline V CDR1 and CDR2: MDHEN, SYDVKM. V was trimmed by 1 base and J by 9 bases, leaving 13 bases between them. In DNA form, the CDR3 reads TGTGCCAGCAGTTTATTAGCGAGAGGAACGCAGTACTTC. Protein product: CASSLLARGTQYF. Together with reference TRBV28 and TRBJ2-7, the CDR3 gives the full variable domain: DVKVTQSSRYLVKRTGEKVFLECVQDMDHENMFWYRQDPGLGLRLIYFSYDVKMKEKGDIPEGYSVSREKKERFSLILESASTNQTSMYLCASSLLARGTQYFGPGTRLTVT.

The genes are TRBV30 and TRBJ1-5; D remains unclear. Germline values: CDR1 GTSNPN, CDR2 SVGIG (reference sequence). There are 16 residues in the CDR3. Trimming took 2 bases from V and 2 from J, leaving 16 bases between them. CDR3 loop: CAWSTRGGRGNQPQHF. As DNA, the CDR3 is TGTGCCTGGAGTACCCGAGGAGGCCGGGGCAATCAGCCCCAGCATTTT.

This CDR3 reads CASSFVARRGIGNEQFF. The CDR3 DNA reads TGTGCCAGCAGCTTTGTGGCCCGGCGCGGGATAGGTAATGAGCAGTTCTTC. The V and J genes are TRBV7-2 and TRBJ2-1, with a possible D match to TRBD2 (6 bases). The CDR3 sequence is 17 residues long. CDR1 SGHTA and CDR2 FQGNSA come from the germline V gene. V was shortened by 3 bases and J by 7 bases, with 22 bases between the two germline ends.

This chain uses TRBV15 with TRBJ1-5, with a tentative D call TRBD1 (5 bases). This CDR3 has 15 amino acids. Germline values: CDR1 LNHNV, CDR2 YYDKDF (reference sequence). With 3 bases removed from V and 2 bases from J, the gap between germline ends came to 11 bases. CDR3 region: CATSREGGGNQPQHF. CDR3 bases: TGTGCCACCAGCAGGGAAGGAGGGGGCAATCAGCCCCAGCATTTT.